The T cell receptor (beta chain) under discussion was sequenced for a study of cytomegalovirus exposure and HLA in healthy donors. Background on the study: In terms of ancestry, the Caucasian-associated cluster contained about four fifths of the roughly 400 genotyped donors. Study-level results: The Asian-associated ancestry cluster reportedly had fewer N-insertions than the approximately 610-donor mean in a later analysis. A cluster of highly shared sequence variants was likely a sequencing artifact.

Concerning this clone: What it binds is not known.

This PCR relied on a set of 60 Vbeta primers and 13 Jbeta primers. This table comes from immunoSEQ multiplex PCR, and its TCRdb copy is limited to in-frame clones, with some not included. The data contain around 69,000 clones, 65% to 75% of them seen just once; the ten biggest clones take up approximately 7.6%. The sequencing sample was made of PBMCs. This TCR derives from a man aged 35 to 55 in good health and CMV-seropositive.

CDR3 sequence: CSEGGRGYEQFF. The CDR3 DNA reads as TGCAGCGAAGGGGGTCGAGGGTATGAGCAGTTCTTC. This chain uses TRBV29-1 with TRBJ2-1, with TRBD1 as a possible D gene (6 bases). The V gene's germline CDR1 is SQVTM and CDR2 ANQGSEA. The V end was cut by 7 bases, the J end by 8 bases, with 15 bases between. The CDR3 spans 12 residues.